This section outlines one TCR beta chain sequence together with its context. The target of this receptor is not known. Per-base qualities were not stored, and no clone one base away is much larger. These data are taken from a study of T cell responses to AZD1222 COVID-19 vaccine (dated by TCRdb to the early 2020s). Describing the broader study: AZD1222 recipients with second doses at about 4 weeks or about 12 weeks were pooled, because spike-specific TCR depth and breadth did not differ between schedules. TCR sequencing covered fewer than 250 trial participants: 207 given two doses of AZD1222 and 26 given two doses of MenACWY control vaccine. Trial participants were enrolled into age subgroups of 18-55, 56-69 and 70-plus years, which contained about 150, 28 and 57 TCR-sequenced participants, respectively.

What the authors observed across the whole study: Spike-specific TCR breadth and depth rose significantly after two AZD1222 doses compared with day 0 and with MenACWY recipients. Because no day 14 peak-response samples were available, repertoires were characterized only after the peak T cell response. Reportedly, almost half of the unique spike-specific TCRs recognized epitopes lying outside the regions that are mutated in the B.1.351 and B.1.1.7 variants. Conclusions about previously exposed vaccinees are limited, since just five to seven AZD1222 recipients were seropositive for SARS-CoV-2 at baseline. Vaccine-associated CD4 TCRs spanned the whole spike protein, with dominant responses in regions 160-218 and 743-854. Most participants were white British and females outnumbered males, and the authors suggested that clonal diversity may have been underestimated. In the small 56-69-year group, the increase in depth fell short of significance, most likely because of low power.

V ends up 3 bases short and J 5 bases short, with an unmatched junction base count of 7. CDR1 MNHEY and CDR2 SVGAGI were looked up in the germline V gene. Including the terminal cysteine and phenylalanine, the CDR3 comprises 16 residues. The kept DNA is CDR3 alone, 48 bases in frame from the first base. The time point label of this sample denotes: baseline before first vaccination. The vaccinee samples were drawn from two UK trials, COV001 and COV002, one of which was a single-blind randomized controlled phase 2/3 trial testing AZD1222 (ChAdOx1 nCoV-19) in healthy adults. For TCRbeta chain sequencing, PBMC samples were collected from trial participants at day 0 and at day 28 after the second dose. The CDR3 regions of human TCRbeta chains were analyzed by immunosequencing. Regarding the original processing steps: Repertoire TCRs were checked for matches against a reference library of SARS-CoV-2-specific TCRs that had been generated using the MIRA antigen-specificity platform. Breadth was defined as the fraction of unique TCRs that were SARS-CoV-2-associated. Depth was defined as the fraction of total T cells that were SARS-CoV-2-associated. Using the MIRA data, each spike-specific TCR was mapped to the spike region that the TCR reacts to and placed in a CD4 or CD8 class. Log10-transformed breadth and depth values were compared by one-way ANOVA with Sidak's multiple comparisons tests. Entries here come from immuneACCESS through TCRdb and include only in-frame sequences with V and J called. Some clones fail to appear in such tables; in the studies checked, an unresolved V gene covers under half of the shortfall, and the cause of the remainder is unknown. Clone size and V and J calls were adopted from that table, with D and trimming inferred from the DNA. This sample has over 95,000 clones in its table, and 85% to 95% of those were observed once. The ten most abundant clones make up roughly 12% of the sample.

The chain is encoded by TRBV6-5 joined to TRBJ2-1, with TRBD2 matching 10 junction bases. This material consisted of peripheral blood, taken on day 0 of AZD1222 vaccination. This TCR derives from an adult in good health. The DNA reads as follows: TGTGCCAGCAGTTATAAAAGCGGGAGGGTAAACAATGAGCAGTTCTTC. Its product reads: CASSYKSGRVNNEQFF.